Following are 3 T cell receptor beta chains from one sample sequenced in a study of early T cells in non-severe SARS-CoV-2 infection. TCRdb ran MiXCR on the 5' RACE reads and lists one entry per CDR3 protein. In the table there are some 66,000 distinct CDR3 sequences, around 12% of which are singletons. The sequencing sample was made of whole blood. The receptors here all came from an adult who was a healthcare worker with PCR-confirmed SARS-CoV-2 infection or an uninfected control (not recorded which).

The chain recombines TRBV12-3 or TRBV12-4 with TRBJ1-1, with 8 nucleotides matching TRBD1. Unmatched junction bases numbered 0, after V lost 6 bases and J lost 0 bases. The CDR3 has 13 amino acids. CDR3 coding DNA: TGTGCCAGCAGGGGACAGGTGAACACTGAAGCTTTCTTT. Its protein product is CASRGQVNTEAFF.

The chain couples TRBV29-1 to TRBJ2-3, with unresolved D. Between the trimmed V and J ends, which lost 3 bases and 2 bases, there was a span of 6 bases. This CDR3 has 12 amino acids. Germline CDR1 SQVTM, CDR2 ANQGSEA. The CDR3 nucleotides are TGCAGCGTTGAGCGGACCACAGATACGCAGTATTTT. It codes for CSVERTTDTQYF.

V and J are TRBV10-3 and TRBJ1-4; 7 bases align to TRBD1. The V segment lost 5 bases and the J segment 0 bases; nucleotides outside the gene matches: 3. Germline-derived CDR1 and CDR2 are ENHRY and SYGVKD. This CDR3 contains 15 residues. CDR3 sequence (DNA): TGTGCCATCAGTCAGGGGGACGCAACTAATGAAAAACTGTTTTTT. Residues: CAISQGDATNEKLFF.